These T cell receptor beta chains were read from a single sample in a study of T cells in Graves' hyperthyroidism and ophthalmopathy. TCRdb redid the calling of the multiplex PCR reads with MiXCR, one entry per CDR3 protein. The repertoire includes 300,000 to 400,000 distinct CDR3 sequences, around 13% of them detected once, and around 23% sits in the top ten. Sample: blood. The receptors were gathered from a woman between 25 and 40 years old with Graves' hyperthyroidism. The CDR3 runs from the conserved cysteine through the conserved F or W. A D gene is named only where the DNA matches it firmly. A clone size is listed for some rows: how often the clone was seen (once, few, many), or a class if it is expanded.

length: 12; D: -; J: TRBJ1-2; V: TRBV20-1; size: few; DNA: TGCAGTGCTAGAGCGGCTAACTATGGCTACACCTTC; CDR3: CSARAANYGYTF
length: 12; D: -; J: TRBJ1-1; V: TRBV29-1; size: many; DNA: TGCAGCGTTGAGGGGAGCGTCACTGAAGCTTTCTTT; CDR3: CSVEGSVTEAFF
length: 16; D: TRBD1; J: TRBJ1-4; V: TRBV28; size: few; DNA: TGTGCCAGCAGTCCGCGAACAGGGGGGAGGGCTGAAAAACTGTTTTTT; CDR3: CASSPRTGGRAEKLFF
length: 14; D: TRBD2; J: TRBJ2-1; V: TRBV28; size: many; DNA: TGTGCCAGCAAGCCTAGCGGGCAAGTCAATGAGCAGTTCTTC; CDR3: CASKPSGQVNEQFF
length: 14; D: -; J: TRBJ2-1; V: TRBV24-1; size: many; DNA: TGTGCCACCAGTGCCCAGGACAGCCTAAATGAGCAGTTCTTC; CDR3: CATSAQDSLNEQFF
length: 15; D: -; J: TRBJ1-6; V: TRBV30; size: few; DNA: TGTGCCTGGAGTGTTAGTGGAGGATATAATTCACCCCTCCACTTT; CDR3: CAWSVSGGYNSPLHF
length: 13; D: -; J: TRBJ2-1; V: TRBV6-1; size: -; DNA: TGTGCCAGCAGTCCCGACCATCTAAATGAGCAGTTCTTC; CDR3: CASSPDHLNEQFF
length: 12; D: -; J: TRBJ2-2; V: TRBV28; size: many; DNA: TGTGCCAGTCGGTTTCAGTCCGGGGAGCTGTTTTTT; CDR3: CASRFQSGELFF
length: 11; D: -; J: TRBJ1-1; V: TRBV29-1; size: many; DNA: TGCAGCGTTAGCAGGAACACTGAAGCTTTCTTT; CDR3: CSVSRNTEAFF
length: 18; D: -; J: TRBJ2-1; V: TRBV19; size: -; DNA: TGTGCCAGTAGTATAGTTTCACCGGGACTTAGGAGCATTGGTGAGCAGTTCTTC; CDR3: CASSIVSPGLRSIGEQFF
length: 15; D: -; J: TRBJ1-2; V: TRBV10-3; size: many; DNA: TGTGCCATCAGTGAGTCGCACAGCCCTAACTATGGCTACACCTTC; CDR3: CAISESHSPNYGYTF
length: 15; D: -; J: TRBJ1-6; V: TRBV7-9; size: many; DNA: TGTGCCAGCAGCTCCGGGACAACCGAGGGTTCACCCCTCCACTTT; CDR3: CASSSGTTEGSPLHF
length: 15; D: -; J: TRBJ2-6; V: TRBV28; size: many; DNA: TGTGCCAGCAGTAAGCTGGGCTCTGGGGCCAACGTCCTGACTTTC; CDR3: CASSKLGSGANVLTF
length: 13; D: TRBD1; J: TRBJ2-7; V: TRBV10-3; size: -; DNA: TGTGCCATCAGACCGGGACAGAACTACGAGCAGTACTTC; CDR3: CAIRPGQNYEQYF
length: 14; D: TRBD1; J: TRBJ1-5; V: TRBV3-1; size: many; DNA: TGTGCCAGCAGCAACTACGACAGGGAAGGGCCCCAGCATTTT; CDR3: CASSNYDREGPQHF
length: 16; D: TRBD2; J: TRBJ2-2; V: TRBV4-3; size: few; DNA: TGCGCCAGCAGCCCCGGACTAGCGGGAGTGACCGGGGAGCTGTTTTTT; CDR3: CASSPGLAGVTGELFF
length: 15; D: -; J: TRBJ2-1; V: TRBV12-3/TRBV12-4; size: few; DNA: TGTGCCAGCAGTCCCCGTAGCCGTGAGGCCAATGAGCAGTTCTTC; CDR3: CASSPRSREANEQFF
length: 14; D: TRBD2; J: TRBJ2-3; V: TRBV30; size: -; DNA: TGTGCCTGGAGGAGGAACGGGAGGACAGATACGCAGTATTTT; CDR3: CAWRRNGRTDTQYF
length: 12; D: -; J: TRBJ2-7; V: TRBV24-1; size: many; DNA: TGTGCCACCGGGGACAACTCCTACGAGCAGTACTTC; CDR3: CATGDNSYEQYF
length: 13; D: -; J: TRBJ2-2; V: TRBV30; size: -; DNA: TGTGCCTGGAGTGTTGTTCAAGCCGGGGAGCTGTTTTTT; CDR3: CAWSVVQAGELFF
length: 12; D: -; J: TRBJ2-2; V: TRBV28; size: few; DNA: TGTGCCAGCAATGGGAACACCGGGGAGCTGTTTTTT; CDR3: CASNGNTGELFF